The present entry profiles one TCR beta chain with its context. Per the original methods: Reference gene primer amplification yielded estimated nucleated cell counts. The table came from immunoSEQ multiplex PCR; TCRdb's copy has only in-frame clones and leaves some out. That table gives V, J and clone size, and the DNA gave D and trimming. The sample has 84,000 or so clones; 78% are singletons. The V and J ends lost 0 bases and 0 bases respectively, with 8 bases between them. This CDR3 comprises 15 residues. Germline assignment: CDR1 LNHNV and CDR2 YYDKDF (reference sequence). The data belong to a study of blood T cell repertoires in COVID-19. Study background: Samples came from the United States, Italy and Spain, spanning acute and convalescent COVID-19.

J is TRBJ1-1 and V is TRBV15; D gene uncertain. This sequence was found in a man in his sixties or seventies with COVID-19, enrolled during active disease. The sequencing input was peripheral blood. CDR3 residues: CATSRDGSLNTEAFF. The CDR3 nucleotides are TGTGCCACCAGCAGAGATGGGAGCCTGAACACTGAAGCTTTCTTT.